The 5 T cell receptor beta chains listed next were all sequenced from one sample in a study of cytotoxic CD8 clonotypes in ibrutinib-treated CLL. Sequencing used immunoSEQ multiplex PCR; TCRdb keeps in-frame clones, though not all of them. Here the sample spans under 300,000 clones, roughly four fifths being singletons. The specimen comprised PBMCs, sampled at disease progression, from a patient treated with ibrutinib. The receptors were sampled from a human donor with chronic lymphocytic leukemia.

The rearrangement uses TRBV18 and TRBJ2-5, with 11 bases lining up with TRBD2. Per the germline V gene, CDR1 is KGHSH and CDR2 is LQKENI. This CDR3 has 19 amino acids. Germline trimming cut 2 bases from V and 5 bases from J; bases unmatched to any gene: 16. The CDR3 reads CASSPFLGWLAGGTETQYF. The CDR3 nucleotides read TGTGCCAGCTCACCATTTCTAGGGTGGCTAGCGGGAGGTACGGAGACCCAGTACTTC.

The J gene is TRBJ1-2, the V gene TRBV2, with TRBD1 matching 9 bases. Per the germline V gene, CDR1 is SNHLY and CDR2 is FYNNEI. The CDR3 covers 17 residues. V lost 7 bases and J lost 4; bases outside the gene matches: 16. CDR3 region: CASTPPGTGIRFYGYTF. Written as DNA, the CDR3 is TGTGCCAGCACCCCCCCCGGGACAGGGATTAGGTTCTATGGCTACACCTTC.

The gene calls are TRBV11-2 and TRBJ2-1; 12 bases map to TRBD1. CDR3 size: 14 residues. V dropped 7 bases and J dropped 9; count of bases not matched to a gene: 7. CDR1 SGHAT and CDR2 FQNNGV come from the germline V gene. This chain's CDR3 is CASTWDRGLFEQFF. In nucleotides, the CDR3 is TGTGCCAGCACGTGGGACAGGGGGCTCTTTGAGCAGTTCTTC.

Written as DNA, the CDR3 is TGTGCCAGCAGCTTAGGTGCGGTCAATGAGCAGTTCTTC. This sequence encodes CASSLGAVNEQFF. The V and J genes are TRBV7-2 and TRBJ2-1, with D unresolved. There are 13 residues in the CDR3. The germline CDR1 and CDR2 sequences are SGHTA and FQGNSA. V was cut by 1 base and J by 6 bases, with 7 bases left in between.

V usage is TRBV5-1 and J usage is TRBJ2-5; 7 bases align to TRBD1. This CDR3 region has 14 residues. The germline V gene encodes CDR1 SGHRS and CDR2 YFSETQ. V dropped 1 base and J dropped 4; count of bases not matched to a gene: 4. The CDR3 DNA follows: TGCGCCAGCAGCTTGATGACAGGGAGAGAGACCCAGTACTTC. Its translation: CASSLMTGRETQYF.